This TCR beta chain was recovered during a study of blood T cell repertoires in COVID-19. Study summary: The United States, Italy and Spain provided the acute and convalescent COVID-19 samples. Sources were T cells, B-cell-depleted T cells, or PBMCs; the material itself was cDNA or gDNA.

From germline, CDR1 is WSHSY and CDR2 SAAADI. The CDR3 covers 16 residues. V gave up 2 bases and J gave up 1 base, with 15 bases separating them. In the original analysis: Researchers report that nucleated cell counts were estimated from reference gene primer amplification. Clones were sequenced by immunoSEQ multiplex PCR, and TCRdb holds only the in-frame ones, with some missing. Clone size and the V and J calls come from that table; the DNA yielded D and trimming. This table has a few hundred thousand clones, approximately 90% appearing once. The clonotype originates from a woman between 50 and 59 years old with COVID-19, enrolled during active disease. The rearrangement links TRBV10-2 to TRBJ2-7; D is perhaps TRBD1 (5 bases). The sequenced sample consisted of peripheral blood. CDR3: CASSERGQGRSYEQYF. The CDR3 DNA reads TGCGCCAGCAGTGAGAGGGGCCAGGGTCGTTCCTACGAGCAGTACTTC.